This T cell receptor beta chain was documented in a study of post-analysis software for immune sequencing data. The study, taken as a whole, reports: Relative to controls, patients with multiple sclerosis showed significantly lower normalized Chao1 diversity.

Prepared TCR beta cDNA libraries contained unique molecular identifiers. Input of about 0.9 to 10 million T cells yielded a few hundred thousand cDNA molecules. TCRdb used MiXCR to reprocess the PCR reads, holding one entry per CDR3 protein. The repertoire includes some 800,000 distinct CDR3 sequences, more than 45% of them detected once, and around 4.7% sits in the top ten. With respect to this clonotype: Its antigen is unidentified.

The sequencing sample was made of blood. The TCR originated in a girl between 10 and 17 years old with multiple sclerosis.

DNA of the CDR3: TGTGCCAGCAGCCGGGGACAGGGAGTCATCCACGAGCAGTACTTC. This sequence encodes CASSRGQGVIHEQYF. The rearrangement links TRBV7-2 to TRBJ2-7; TRBD1 matches at 9 bases. After removal of 5 bases from V and 5 bases from J, the junction contained 10 bases not matched to a gene. The CDR3 covers 15 residues. From germline, CDR1 is SGHTA and CDR2 FQGNSA.